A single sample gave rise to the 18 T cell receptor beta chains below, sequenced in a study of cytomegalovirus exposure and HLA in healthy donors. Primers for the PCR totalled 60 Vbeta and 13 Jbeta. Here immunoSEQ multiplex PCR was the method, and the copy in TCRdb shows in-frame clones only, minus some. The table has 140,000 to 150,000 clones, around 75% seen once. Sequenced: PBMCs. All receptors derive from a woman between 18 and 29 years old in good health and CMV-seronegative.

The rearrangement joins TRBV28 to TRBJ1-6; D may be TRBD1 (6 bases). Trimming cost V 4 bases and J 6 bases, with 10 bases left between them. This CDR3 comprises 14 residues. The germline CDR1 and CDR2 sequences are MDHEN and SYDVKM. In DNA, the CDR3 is TGTGCCAGCAGTTCCGGACAGAGTAATTCACCCCTCCACTTT. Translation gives CASSSGQSNSPLHF.

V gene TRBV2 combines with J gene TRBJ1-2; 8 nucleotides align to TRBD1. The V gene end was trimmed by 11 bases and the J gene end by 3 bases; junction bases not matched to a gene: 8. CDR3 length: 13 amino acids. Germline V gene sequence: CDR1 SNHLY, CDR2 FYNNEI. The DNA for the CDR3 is TGTGCCGGAACTACAGGGGGGTACTATGGCTACACCTTC. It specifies CAGTTGGYYGYTF.

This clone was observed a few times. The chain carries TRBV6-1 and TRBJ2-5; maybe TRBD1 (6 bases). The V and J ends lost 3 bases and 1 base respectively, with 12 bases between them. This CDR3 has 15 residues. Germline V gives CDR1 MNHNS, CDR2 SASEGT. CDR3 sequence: CASSDAHRVQETQYF. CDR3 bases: TGTGCCAGCAGTGACGCCCACAGGGTCCAAGAGACCCAGTACTTC.

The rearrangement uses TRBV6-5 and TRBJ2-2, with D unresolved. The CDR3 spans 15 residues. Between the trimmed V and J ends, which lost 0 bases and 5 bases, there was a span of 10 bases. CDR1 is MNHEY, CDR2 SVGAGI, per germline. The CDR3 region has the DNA TGTGCCAGCAGTTACTCTGAGAGAGGAACCGGGGAGCTGTTTTTT. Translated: CASSYSERGTGELFF.

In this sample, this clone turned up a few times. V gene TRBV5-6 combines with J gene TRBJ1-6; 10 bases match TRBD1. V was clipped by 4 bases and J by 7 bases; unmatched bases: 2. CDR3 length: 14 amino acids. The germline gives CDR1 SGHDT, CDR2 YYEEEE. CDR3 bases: TGTGCCAGCAGCCCGGGACAGGGGAATTCACCCCTCCACTTT. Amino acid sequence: CASSPGQGNSPLHF. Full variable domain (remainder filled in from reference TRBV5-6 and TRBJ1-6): DAGVTQSPTHLIKTRGQQVTLRCSPKSGHDTVSWYQQALGQGPQFIFQYYEEEERQRGNFPDRFSGHQFPNYSSELNVNALLLGDSALYLCASSPGQGNSPLHFGNGTRLTVT.

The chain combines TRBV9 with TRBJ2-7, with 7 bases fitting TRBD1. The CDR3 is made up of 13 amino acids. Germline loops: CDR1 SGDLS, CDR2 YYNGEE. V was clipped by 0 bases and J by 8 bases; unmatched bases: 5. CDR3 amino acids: CASSVGDRAKQYF. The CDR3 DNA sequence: TGTGCCAGCAGCGTAGGAGACAGGGCAAAGCAGTACTTC.

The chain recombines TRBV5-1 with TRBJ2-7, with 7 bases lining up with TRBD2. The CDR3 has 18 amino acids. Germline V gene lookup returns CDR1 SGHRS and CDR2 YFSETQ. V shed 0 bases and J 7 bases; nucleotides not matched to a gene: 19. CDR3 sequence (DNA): TGCGCCAGCAGCTTGGTAGGGCGAGGCGGGGGTTCCCCCGGGGAGCAGTACTTC. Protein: CASSLVGRGGGSPGEQYF.

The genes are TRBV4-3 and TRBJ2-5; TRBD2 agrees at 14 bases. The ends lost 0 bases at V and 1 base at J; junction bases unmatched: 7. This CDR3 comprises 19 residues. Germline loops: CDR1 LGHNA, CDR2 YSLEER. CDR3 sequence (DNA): TGCGCCAGCAGCCAAGATCCGAGACTAGCGGGGGGGCCCCAAGAGACCCAGTACTTC. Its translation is CASSQDPRLAGGPQETQYF.

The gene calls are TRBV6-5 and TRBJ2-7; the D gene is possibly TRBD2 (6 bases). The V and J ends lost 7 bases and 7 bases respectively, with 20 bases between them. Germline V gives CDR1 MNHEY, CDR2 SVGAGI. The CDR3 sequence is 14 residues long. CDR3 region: CASNAPGTLGEQYF. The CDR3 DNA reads TGTGCCAGCAATGCCCCCGGGACTCTGGGTGAGCAGTACTTC.

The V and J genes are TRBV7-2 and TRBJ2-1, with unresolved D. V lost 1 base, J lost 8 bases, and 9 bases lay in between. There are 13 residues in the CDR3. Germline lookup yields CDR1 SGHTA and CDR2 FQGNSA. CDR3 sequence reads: CASSLGGADEQFF. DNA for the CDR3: TGTGCCAGCAGCTTAGGCGGCGCCGATGAGCAGTTCTTC.

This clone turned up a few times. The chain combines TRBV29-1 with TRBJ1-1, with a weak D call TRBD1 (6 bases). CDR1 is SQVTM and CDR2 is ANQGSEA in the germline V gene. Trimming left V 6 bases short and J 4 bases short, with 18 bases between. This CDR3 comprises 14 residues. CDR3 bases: TGCAGCGTGGGGGGGGCGGGGTCGGGCACTGAAGCTTTCTTT. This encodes CSVGGAGSGTEAFF.

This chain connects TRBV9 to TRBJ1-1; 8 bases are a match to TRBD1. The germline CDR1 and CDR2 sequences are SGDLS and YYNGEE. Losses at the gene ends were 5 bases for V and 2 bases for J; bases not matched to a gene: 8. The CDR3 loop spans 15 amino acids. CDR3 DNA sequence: TGTGCCAGCAGTACAGGGGGAAATACTAACACTGAAGCTTTCTTT. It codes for CASSTGGNTNTEAFF.

In DNA, the CDR3 is TGCAGCGTCCACATTCTGGACAGGGCTAACTATGGCTACACCTTC. As protein: CSVHILDRANYGYTF. The rearrangement links TRBV29-1 to TRBJ1-2; 8 bases match TRBD1. CDR3 length equals 15 residues. Germline CDR1 SQVTM, CDR2 ANQGSEA. V trimming: 6 bases; J trimming: 0 bases; junction bases outside the gene matches: 9.

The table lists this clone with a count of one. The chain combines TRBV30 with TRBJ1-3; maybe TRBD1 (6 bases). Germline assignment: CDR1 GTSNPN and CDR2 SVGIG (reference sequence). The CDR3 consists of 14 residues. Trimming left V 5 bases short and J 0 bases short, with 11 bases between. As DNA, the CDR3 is TGTGCCTGGGCCCCAGGGGACTCTGGAAACACCATATATTTT. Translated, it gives CAWAPGDSGNTIYF.

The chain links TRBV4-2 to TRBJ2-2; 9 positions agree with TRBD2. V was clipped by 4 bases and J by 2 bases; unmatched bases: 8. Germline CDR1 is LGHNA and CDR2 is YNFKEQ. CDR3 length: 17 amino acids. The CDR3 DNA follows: TGTGCCAGCAGCCCGGAGGGGACTAGCAGAAACACCGGGGAGCTGTTTTTT. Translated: CASSPEGTSRNTGELFF.

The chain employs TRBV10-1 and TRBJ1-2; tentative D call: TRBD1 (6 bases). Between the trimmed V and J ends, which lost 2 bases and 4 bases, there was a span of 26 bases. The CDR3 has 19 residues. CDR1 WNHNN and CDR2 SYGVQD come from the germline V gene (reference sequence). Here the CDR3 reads CASSEDKLRDTFLAYGYTF. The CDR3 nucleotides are TGCGCCAGCAGTGAGGACAAGTTACGGGACACCTTTTTAGCCTATGGCTACACCTTC.

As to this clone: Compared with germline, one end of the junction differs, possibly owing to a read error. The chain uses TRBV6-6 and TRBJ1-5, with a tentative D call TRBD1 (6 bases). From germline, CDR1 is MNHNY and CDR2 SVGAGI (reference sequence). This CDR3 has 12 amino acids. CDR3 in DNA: TGTGCCAGCAGTGTCAGGACAGCCGGGGAATATTTT. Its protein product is CASSVRTAGEYF.

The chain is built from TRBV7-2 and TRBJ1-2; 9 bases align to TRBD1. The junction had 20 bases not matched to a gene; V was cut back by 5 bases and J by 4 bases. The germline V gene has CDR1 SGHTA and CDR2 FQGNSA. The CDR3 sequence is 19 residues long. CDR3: CASSPRRVGGTGQFYGYTF. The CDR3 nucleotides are TGTGCCAGCAGCCCCAGAAGAGTCGGCGGGACAGGGCAGTTCTATGGCTACACCTTC.